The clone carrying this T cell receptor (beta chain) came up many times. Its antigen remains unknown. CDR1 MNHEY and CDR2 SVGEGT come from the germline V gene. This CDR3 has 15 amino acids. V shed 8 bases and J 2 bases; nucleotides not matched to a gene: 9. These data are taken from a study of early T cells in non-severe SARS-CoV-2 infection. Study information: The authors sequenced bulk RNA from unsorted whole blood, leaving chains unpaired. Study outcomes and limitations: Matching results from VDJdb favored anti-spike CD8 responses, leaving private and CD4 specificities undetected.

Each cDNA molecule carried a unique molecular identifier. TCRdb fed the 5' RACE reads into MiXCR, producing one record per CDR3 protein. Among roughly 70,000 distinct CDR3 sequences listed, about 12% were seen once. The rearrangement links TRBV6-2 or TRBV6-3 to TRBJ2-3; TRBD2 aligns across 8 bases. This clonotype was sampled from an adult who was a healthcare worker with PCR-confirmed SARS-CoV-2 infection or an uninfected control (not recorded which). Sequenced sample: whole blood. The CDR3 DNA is TGTGCCAGCTCTCCAACTAGCGGCAACACAGATACGCAGTATTTT. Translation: CASSPTSGNTDTQYF.